This entry describes one T cell receptor (beta chain). Sequenced by immunoSEQ multiplex PCR; TCRdb stores in-frame clones only, minus some. The profile shows 200,000 to 300,000 clones, over 90% of them singletons. The data were taken from a study of blood T cell repertoires in COVID-19. The overall study: Acute-phase and convalescent COVID-19 samples originated in the United States, Italy and Spain.

V was cut by 7 bases and J by 2 bases, with 14 bases left in between. The CDR3 contains 13 residues. The germline CDR1 and CDR2 sequences are SQVTM and ANQGSEA. The genes are TRBV29-1 and TRBJ1-1, with D hard to call. The sequenced sample consisted of peripheral blood. The source is a man aged 25-45 years with COVID-19, enrolled during active disease. CDR3 loop: CSAAVGSNTEAFF. The CDR3 DNA sequence: TGCAGCGCCGCCGTAGGTAGCAACACTGAAGCTTTCTTT.